This paragraph covers one TCR beta chain sequence. The authors loaded about 200 ng DNA, around 32,000 T cell genomes, into sorted-subset replicate PCRs. Some clones are missing from TCRdb's copy, which holds only in-frame ones; the method was immunoSEQ multiplex PCR. This table has roughly 2.1 million clones, 93% appearing once. The germline CDR1 and CDR2 sequences are MRHNA and SNTAGT. The V segment lost 8 bases and the J segment 5 bases; nucleotides outside the gene matches: 4. The CDR3 is 13 amino acids. The data are from a study of shared clonotypes between healthy human individuals. Terminally differentiated effector memory CD45RA+ cells were excluded from the naive CD8 cells, which were CD45RO-negative and positively selected for CCR7.

The sequenced material came from naive CD8+ T cells from PBMCs. The chain is built from TRBV6-4 and TRBJ1-5; the match to TRBD1 covers 9 bases. The TCR sequence derives from a man aged 18 to 29 in good health. Some clones in this sample may be carry-over from other donors' samples. CDR3 in DNA: TGTGCCAGCCGGACAGGGGAACATCAGCCCCAGCATTTT. Protein sequence: CASRTGEHQPQHF.